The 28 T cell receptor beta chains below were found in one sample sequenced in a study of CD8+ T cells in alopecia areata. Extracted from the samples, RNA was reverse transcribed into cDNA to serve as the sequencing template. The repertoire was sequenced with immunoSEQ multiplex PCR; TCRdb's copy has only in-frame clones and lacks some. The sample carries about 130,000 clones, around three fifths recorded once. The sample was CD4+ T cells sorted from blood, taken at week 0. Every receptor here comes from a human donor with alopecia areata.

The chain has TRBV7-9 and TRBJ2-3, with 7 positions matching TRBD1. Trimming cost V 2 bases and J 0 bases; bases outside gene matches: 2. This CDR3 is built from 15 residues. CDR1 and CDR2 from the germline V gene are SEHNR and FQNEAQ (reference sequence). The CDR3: CASSLRQGSTDTQYF. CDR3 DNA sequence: TGTGCCAGCAGCTTACGACAGGGTAGCACAGATACGCAGTATTTT.

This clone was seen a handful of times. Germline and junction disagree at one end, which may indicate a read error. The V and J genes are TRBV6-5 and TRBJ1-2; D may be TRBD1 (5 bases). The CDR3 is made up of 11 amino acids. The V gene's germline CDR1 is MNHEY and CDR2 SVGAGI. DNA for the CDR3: TGTGCCAGCAGGCAGGTCGGGGCGACCAGCTTC. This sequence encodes CASRQVGATSF.

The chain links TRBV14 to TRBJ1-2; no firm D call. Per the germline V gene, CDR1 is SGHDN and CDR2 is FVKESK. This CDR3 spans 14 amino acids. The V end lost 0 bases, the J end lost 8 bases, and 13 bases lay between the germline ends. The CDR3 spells CASSQEGSGYGYTF. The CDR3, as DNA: TGTGCCAGCAGCCAAGAGGGTTCGGGATACGGCTACACCTTC.

The CDR3 here is CASSLGRDTQYF. CDR3 coding DNA: TGTGCCAGCTCACTCGGGAGAGATACGCAGTATTTT. The V gene is TRBV18, the J gene TRBJ2-3, with a weak D call TRBD2 (6 bases). Trimming pared 4 bases from V and 5 bases from J, leaving 7 bases between. CDR1 is KGHSH, CDR2 LQKENI, per germline. The CDR3 spans 12 residues.

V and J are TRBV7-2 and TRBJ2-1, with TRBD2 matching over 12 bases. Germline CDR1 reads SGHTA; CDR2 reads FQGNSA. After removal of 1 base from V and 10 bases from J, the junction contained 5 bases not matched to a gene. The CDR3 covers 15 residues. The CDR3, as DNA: TGTGCCAGCAGCTTAGAAACTAGCGGGGGGAGGGAGCAGTTCTTC. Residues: CASSLETSGGREQFF.

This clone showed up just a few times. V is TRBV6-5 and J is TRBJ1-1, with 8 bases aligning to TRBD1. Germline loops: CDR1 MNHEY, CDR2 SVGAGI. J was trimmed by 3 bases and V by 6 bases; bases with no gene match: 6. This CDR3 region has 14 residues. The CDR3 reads CASSRRGPDTEAFF. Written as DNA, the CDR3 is TGTGCCAGCAGCCGCAGGGGGCCTGACACTGAAGCTTTCTTT.

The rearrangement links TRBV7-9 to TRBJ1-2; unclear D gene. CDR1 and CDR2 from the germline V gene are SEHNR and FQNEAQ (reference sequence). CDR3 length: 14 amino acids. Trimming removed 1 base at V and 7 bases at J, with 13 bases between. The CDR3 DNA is TGTGCCAGCAGCTTAGAGGTGACCTACCGTGGCTACACCTTC. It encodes CASSLEVTYRGYTF.

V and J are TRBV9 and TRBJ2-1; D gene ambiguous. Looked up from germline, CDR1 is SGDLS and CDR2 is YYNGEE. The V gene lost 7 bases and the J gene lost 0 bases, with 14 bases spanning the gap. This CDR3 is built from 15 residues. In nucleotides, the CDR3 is TGTGCCAGCCTCCCCCGGCACTGCTCCTACAATGAGCAGTTCTTC. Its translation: CASLPRHCSYNEQFF.

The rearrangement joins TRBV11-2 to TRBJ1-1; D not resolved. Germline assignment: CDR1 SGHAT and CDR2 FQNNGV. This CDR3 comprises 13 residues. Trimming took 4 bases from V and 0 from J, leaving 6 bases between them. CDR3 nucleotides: TGTGCCAGCAGCTCCCGCATGAACACTGAAGCTTTCTTT. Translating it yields CASSSRMNTEAFF. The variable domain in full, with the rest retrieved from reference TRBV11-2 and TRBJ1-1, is EAGVAQSPRYKIIEKRQSVAFWCNPISGHATLYWYQQILGQGPKLLIQFQNNGVVDDSQLPKDRFSAERLKGVDSTLKIQPAKLEDSAVYLCASSSRMNTEAFFGQGTRLTVV.

The CDR3 here is CASSLALSMRETQYF. CDR3 DNA sequence: TGTGCCAGCAGCTTAGCTTTATCGATGCGAGAGACCCAGTACTTC. J is TRBJ2-5 and V is TRBV7-2; D remains ambiguous. V lost 0 bases to trimming and J lost 4 bases, with 12 bases between them. Germline assignment: CDR1 SGHTA and CDR2 FQGNSA. The CDR3 has 15 residues.

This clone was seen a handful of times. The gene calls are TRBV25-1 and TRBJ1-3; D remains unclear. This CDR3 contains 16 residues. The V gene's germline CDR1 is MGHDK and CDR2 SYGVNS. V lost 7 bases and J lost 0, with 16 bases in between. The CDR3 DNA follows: TGTGCCAGCACGGAAACCGTCCTAGGCTCTGGAAACACCATATATTTT. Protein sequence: CASTETVLGSGNTIYF.

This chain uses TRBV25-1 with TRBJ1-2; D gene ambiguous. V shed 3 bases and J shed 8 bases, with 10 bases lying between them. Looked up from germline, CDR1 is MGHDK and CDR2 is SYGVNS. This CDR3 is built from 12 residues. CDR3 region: CASSDGDRGYTF. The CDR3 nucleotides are TGTGCCAGCAGTGATGGCGATAGGGGCTACACCTTC.

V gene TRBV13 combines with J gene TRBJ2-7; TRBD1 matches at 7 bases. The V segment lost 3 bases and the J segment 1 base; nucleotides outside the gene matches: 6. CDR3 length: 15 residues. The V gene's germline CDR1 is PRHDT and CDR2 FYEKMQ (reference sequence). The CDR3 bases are TGTGCCAGCAGCTTCAGAACGACAGGGTCCTACGAGCAGTACTTC. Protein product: CASSFRTTGSYEQYF. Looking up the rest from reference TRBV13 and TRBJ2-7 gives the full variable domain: AAGVIQSPRHLIKEKRETATLKCYPIPRHDTVYWYQQGPGQDPQFLISFYEKMQSDKGSIPDRFSAQQFSDYHSELNMSSLELGDSALYFCASSFRTTGSYEQYFGPGTRLTVT.

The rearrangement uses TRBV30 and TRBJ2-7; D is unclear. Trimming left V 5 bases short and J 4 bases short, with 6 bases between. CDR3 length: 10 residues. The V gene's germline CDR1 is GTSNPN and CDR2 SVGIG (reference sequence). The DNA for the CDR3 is TGTGCCTGGGGCCCTTACGAGCAGTACTTC. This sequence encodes CAWGPYEQYF.

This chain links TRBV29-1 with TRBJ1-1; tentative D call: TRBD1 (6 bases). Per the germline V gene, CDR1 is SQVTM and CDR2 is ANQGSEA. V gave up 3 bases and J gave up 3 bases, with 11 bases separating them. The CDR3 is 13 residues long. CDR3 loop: CSVDRRGDTEAFF. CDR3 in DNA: TGCAGCGTTGACAGGAGGGGGGACACTGAAGCTTTCTTT.

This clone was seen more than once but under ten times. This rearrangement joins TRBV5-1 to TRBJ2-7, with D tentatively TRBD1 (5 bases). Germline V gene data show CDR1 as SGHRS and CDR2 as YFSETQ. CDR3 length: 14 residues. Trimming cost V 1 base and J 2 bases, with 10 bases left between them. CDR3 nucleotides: TGCGCCAGCAGCTTGCACGACAGCGCCTACGAGCAGTACTTC. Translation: CASSLHDSAYEQYF.

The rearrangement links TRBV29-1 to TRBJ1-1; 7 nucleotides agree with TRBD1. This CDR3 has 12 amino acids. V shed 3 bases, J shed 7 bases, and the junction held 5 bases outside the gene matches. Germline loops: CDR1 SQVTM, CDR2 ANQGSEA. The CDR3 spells CSVDRGGNEAFF. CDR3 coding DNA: TGCAGCGTTGATAGAGGGGGCAATGAAGCTTTCTTT.

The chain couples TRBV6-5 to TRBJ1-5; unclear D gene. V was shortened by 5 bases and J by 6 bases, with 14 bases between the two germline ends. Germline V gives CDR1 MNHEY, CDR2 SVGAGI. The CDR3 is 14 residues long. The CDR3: CASSVSGGGQPQHF. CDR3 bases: TGTGCCAGCAGTGTGTCCGGAGGAGGTCAGCCCCAGCATTTT.

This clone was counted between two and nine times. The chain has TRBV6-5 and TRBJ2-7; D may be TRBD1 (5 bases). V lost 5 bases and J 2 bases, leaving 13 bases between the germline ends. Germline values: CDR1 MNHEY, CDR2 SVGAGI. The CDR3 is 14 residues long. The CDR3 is CASSDTRVPYEQYF. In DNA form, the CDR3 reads TGTGCCAGCAGTGATACCAGGGTACCCTACGAGCAGTACTTC.

The CDR3: CASSLGPQETQYF. CDR3 DNA: TGTGCCAGCAGCTTAGGACCACAAGAGACCCAGTACTTC. V gene TRBV9 combines with J gene TRBJ2-5; D unresolved. V gave up 4 bases and J gave up 2 bases, with 9 bases separating them. From germline, CDR1 is SGDLS and CDR2 YYNGEE. The CDR3 length is 13 residues.

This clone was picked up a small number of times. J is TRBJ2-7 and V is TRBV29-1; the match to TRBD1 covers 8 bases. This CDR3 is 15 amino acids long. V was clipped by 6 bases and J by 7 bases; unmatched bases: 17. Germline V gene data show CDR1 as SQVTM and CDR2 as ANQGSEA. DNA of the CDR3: TGCAGCGTATCCCAGGGGGCGCAGCTCGCGGGTGAGCAGTACTTC. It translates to CSVSQGAQLAGEQYF.

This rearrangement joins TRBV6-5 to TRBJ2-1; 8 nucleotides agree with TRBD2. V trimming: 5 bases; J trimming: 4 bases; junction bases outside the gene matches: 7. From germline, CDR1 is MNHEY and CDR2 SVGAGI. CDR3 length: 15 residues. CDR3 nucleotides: TGTGCCAGCAGTAGAGAGCGGGGGAGGTACAATGAGCAGTTCTTC. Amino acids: CASSRERGRYNEQFF.

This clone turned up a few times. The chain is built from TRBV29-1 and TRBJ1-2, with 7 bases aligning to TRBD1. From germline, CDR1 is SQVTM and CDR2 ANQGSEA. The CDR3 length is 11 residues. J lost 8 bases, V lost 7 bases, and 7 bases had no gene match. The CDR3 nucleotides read TGCAGCGACCGACAGGGTGACGGCTACACCTTC. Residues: CSDRQGDGYTF. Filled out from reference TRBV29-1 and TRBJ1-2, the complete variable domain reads SAVISQKPSRDICQRGTSLTIQCQVDSQVTMMFWYRQQPGQSLTLIATANQGSEATYESGFVIDKFPISRPNLTFSTLTVSNMSPEDSSIYLCSDRQGDGYTFGSGTRLTVV.

CDR3 in DNA: TGTGCCAGCAGCCCTCGGGCAGATACGCAGTATTTT. Amino acids: CASSPRADTQYF. The chain uses TRBV2 and TRBJ2-3; D is ambiguous. This CDR3 contains 12 residues. V was cut by 6 bases and J by 4 bases, with 8 bases left in between. The germline V gene has CDR1 SNHLY and CDR2 FYNNEI.

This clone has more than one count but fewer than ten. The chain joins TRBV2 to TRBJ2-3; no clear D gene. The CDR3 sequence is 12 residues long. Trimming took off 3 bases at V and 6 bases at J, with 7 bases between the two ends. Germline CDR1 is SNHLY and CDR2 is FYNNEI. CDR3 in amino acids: CASSDPADTQYF. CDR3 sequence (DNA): TGTGCCAGCAGTGACCCAGCGGATACGCAGTATTTT.

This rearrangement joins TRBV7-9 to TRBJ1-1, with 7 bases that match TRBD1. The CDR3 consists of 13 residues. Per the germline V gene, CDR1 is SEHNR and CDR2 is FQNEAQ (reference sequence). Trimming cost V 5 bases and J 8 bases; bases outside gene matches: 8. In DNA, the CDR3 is TGTGCCAGCAGCGGCCAGGGGGACCAAGAAGCTTTCTTT. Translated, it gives CASSGQGDQEAFF. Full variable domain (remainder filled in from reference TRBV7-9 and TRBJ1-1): DTGVSQNPRHKITKRGQNVTFRCDPISEHNRLYWYRQTLGQGPEFLTYFQNEAQLEKSRLLSDRFSAERPKGSFSTLEIQRTEQGDSAMYLCASSGQGDQEAFFGQGTRLTVV.

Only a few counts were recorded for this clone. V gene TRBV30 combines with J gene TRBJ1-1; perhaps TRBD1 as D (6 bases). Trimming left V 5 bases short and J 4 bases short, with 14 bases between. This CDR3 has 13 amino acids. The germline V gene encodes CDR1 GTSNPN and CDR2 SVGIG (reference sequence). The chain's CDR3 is CAWAVRGFTEAFF. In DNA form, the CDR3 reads TGTGCCTGGGCTGTTAGGGGGTTCACTGAAGCTTTCTTT.

The CDR3 DNA reads TGCGCCAGCAGCCCCGGACAGGGCCAGCCCCAGCATTTT. It codes for CASSPGQGQPQHF. This chain connects TRBV5-1 to TRBJ1-5, with 8 bases identical to TRBD1. V shed 4 bases, J shed 7 bases, and the junction held 4 bases outside the gene matches. The CDR3 totals 13 residues. CDR1 is SGHRS and CDR2 is YFSETQ in the germline V gene.